This TCR beta chain was observed in a study of blood T cell repertoires in COVID-19. The study assigned cohorts using participant-reported clinical history. Study processing details: Amplification of reference gene primers was used by the study to estimate nucleated cell counts. Using immunoSEQ multiplex PCR, the repertoire was profiled, and TCRdb retains in-frame clones only, with some absent. That table is the source of V, J and clone size, and D and trimming were worked out from the DNA. The sample has fewer than 250,000 clones, just over 85% seen once. Between the trimmed V and J ends, which lost 0 bases and 7 bases, there was a span of 11 bases. Germline CDR1 SGHDT, CDR2 YYEEEE. This CDR3 comprises 14 residues.

What was sequenced was PBMCs or T cells enriched from blood (not recorded which). The rearrangement links TRBV5-6 to TRBJ2-1; D unresolved. This receptor was obtained from a woman aged 50 to 60 with acute COVID-19. The CDR3 reads CASSLAGQKNEQFF. CDR3 sequence (DNA): TGTGCCAGCAGCTTGGCGGGTCAGAAGAATGAGCAGTTCTTC.